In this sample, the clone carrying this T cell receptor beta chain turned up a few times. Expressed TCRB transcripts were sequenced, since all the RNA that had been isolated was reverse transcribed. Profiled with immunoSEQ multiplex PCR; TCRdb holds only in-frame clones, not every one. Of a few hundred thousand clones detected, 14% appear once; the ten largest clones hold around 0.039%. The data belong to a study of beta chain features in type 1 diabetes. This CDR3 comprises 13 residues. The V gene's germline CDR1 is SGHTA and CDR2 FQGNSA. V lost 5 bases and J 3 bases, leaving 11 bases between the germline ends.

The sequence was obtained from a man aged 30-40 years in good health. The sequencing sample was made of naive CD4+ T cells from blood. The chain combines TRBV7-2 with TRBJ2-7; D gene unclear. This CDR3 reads CASSKVPIYEQYV. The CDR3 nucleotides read TGTGCCAGCAGCAAAGTACCTATCTACGAGCAGTACGTC.